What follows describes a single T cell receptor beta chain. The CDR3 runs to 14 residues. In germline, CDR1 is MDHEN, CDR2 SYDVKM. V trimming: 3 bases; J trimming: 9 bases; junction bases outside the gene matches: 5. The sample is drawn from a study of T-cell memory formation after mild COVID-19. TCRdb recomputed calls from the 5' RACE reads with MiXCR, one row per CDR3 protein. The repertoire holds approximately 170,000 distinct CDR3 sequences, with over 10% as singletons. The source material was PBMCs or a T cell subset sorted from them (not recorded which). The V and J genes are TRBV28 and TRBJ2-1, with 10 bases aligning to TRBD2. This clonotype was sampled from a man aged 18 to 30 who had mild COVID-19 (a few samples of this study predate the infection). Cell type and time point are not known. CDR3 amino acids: CASSLLAGVVEQFF. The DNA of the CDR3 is TGTGCCAGCAGTTTGCTAGCGGGGGTAGTTGAGCAGTTCTTC.